The T cell receptor (beta chain) described here comes from a study of blood T cells in healthy people across ages. Regarding the study as a whole: Researchers said unsorted PBMCs prevented a conclusive naive versus antigen-experienced comparison. Long-lived and aged donors differed, with more naive CD4+ cells and higher diversity in the long-lived.

The germline V gene encodes CDR1 SGHRS and CDR2 YFSETQ. CDR3 size: 16 residues. The V gene lost 0 bases and the J gene lost 2 bases, with 14 bases spanning the gap. The second PCR ran about 6 to 12 cycles with a sample-barcoded 5' primer and J-beta primers. TCRdb passed the 5' RACE reads through MiXCR, listing each CDR3 protein once. The sample lists some 790,000 distinct CDR3 sequences; under 30% were seen once. Many counts were recorded for this clonotype. Its antigen is still unknown. The chain couples TRBV5-1 to TRBJ1-2, with D hard to call. The receptor was isolated from a woman of 80 years or more in good health. The sequencing sample was made of blood. The CDR3 nucleotides are TGCGCCAGCAGCTTGGCCGGAGGCCGAGGCAACTATGGCTACACCTTC. Translation gives CASSLAGGRGNYGYTF.